This T cell receptor beta chain was identified in a study of blood T cell repertoires in COVID-19. The protocol was immunoSEQ multiplex PCR, while the TCRdb copy is restricted to in-frame clones and leaves out a portion. Among about 310,000 clones listed, roughly nine tenths were seen once. CDR3 length: 16 amino acids. V lost 2 bases to trimming and J lost 6 bases, with 19 bases between them. Germline loops: CDR1 MNHEY, CDR2 SVGAGI. This clonotype was obtained from a man younger than 35 with active or convalescent COVID-19. The chain combines TRBV6-5 with TRBJ1-2; possible D gene TRBD1, 6 bases. The material sequenced was peripheral blood. CDR3 sequence (DNA): TGTGCCAGCAGTTACGTCCGAGGGGGTCGGGAGGATGGCTACACCTTC. Protein sequence: CASSYVRGGREDGYTF.